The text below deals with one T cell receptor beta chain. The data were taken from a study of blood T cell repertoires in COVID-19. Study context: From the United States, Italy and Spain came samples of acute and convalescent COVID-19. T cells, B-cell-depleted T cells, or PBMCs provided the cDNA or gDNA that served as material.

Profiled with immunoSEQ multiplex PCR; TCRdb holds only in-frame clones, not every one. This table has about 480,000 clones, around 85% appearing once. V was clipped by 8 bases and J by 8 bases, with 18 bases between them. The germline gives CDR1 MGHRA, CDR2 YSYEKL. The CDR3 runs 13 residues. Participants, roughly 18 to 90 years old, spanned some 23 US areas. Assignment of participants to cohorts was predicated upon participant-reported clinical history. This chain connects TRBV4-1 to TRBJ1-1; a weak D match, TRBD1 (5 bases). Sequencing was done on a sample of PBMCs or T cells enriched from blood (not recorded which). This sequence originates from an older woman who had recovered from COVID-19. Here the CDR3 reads CASHPGGGAEAFF. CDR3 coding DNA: TGCGCCAGCCACCCGGGCGGGGGAGCGGAAGCTTTCTTT.